This entry describes one T cell receptor (beta chain). This specimen belongs to a study of blood T cell repertoires in COVID-19. Whole-study context: Sites in the United States, Italy and Spain provided acute and convalescent COVID-19 samples. T cells, B-cell-depleted T cells, or PBMCs provided the cDNA or gDNA that served as material.

Under the authors' procedure: How many nucleated cells were present was estimated from reference gene primer amplification. The protocol was immunoSEQ multiplex PCR, while the TCRdb copy is restricted to in-frame clones and leaves out a portion. That table furnishes V, J and clone size, whereas the DNA furnished D and trimming. The sample lists fewer than 200,000 clones, about 85% occurring once. V gave up 6 bases and J gave up 8 bases; unmatched junction bases: 11. Germline loops: CDR1 PRHDT, CDR2 FYEKMQ (reference sequence). This CDR3 region has 16 residues. The specimen sequenced was peripheral blood. V is TRBV13 and J is TRBJ2-2; TRBD2 matches at 11 bases. This TCR came from a woman aged 60-75 years with acute or convalescent COVID-19. The chain's CDR3 is CASRYGTSGLRGELFF. For the CDR3, the DNA is TGTGCCAGCAGGTACGGGACTAGCGGCCTGCGGGGGGAGCTGTTTTTT.